This note documents a single T cell receptor beta chain sequence. What it recognizes is unknown. TCRdb's copy holds only in-frame clones and misses some; the assay was immunoSEQ multiplex PCR. The sample holds under 200,000 clones; roughly 90% are singletons and the top ten take approximately 2.1%. The data derive from a study of cytomegalovirus exposure and HLA in healthy donors. Study-level findings and limits: As confirmed in vitro, a few CMV-associated chains were specific for CMV antigens. Most TCR sequences were uncommon, yet certain public TCRs appeared in many donors. Researchers counted roughly 150 TCR beta chains as cytomegalovirus-associated.

The clonotype comes from a woman aged 18-35 years in good health and CMV-seronegative. The sequenced material came from PBMCs.

Here the CDR3 DNA reads TGTGCCAGCAGCTCGGACAGAATCTCCTACGAGCAGTACTTC. It yields the protein CASSSDRISYEQYF. This sequence joins TRBV7-6 and TRBJ2-7; TRBD1 is a possible D gene (6 bases). The V end was cut by 4 bases, the J end by 0 bases, with 10 bases between. Germline V gene data show CDR1 as SGHVS and CDR2 as FNYEAQ. The CDR3 length is 14 residues.